A selection of T cell receptor beta chains follows, all from one sample in a study of T cell responses to AZD1222 COVID-19 vaccine. Sequencing used immunoSEQ multiplex PCR; TCRdb keeps in-frame clones, though not all of them. The table shows approximately 100,000 clones, with 90% occurring only once. The source material was peripheral blood, sampled on day 0 of AZD1222 vaccination. The receptors derive from an adult in good health. Each CDR3 is given with its conserved first and last residue. Each record gives: V gene, CDR3 protein.

TRBV29-1 | CSVGTGGDTGELFF
TRBV5-6 | CASSLGGSDTEAFF
TRBV19 | CASSPGQGNEKLFF
TRBV5-1 | CASSSSTGNGWEKLFF
TRBV7-9 | CASSLEGGGSQRSPLHF
TRBV7-9 | CASSSIAGGAELAFAEAFF
TRBV2 | CASSEGPGGTLSNQPQHF
TRBV18 | CASSQLAGASTDTQYF
TRBV5-4 | CASSPDRDQETQYF
TRBV7-2 | CASSSPTDTQYF
TRBV2 | CASDLANTEAFF
TRBV11-1 | CASSLGPRGEQYF
TRBV9 | CASSVTTSGGTGTDTQYF
TRBV7-8 | CASSLALINEKLFF
TRBV2 | CASSEAGQDYEQYF